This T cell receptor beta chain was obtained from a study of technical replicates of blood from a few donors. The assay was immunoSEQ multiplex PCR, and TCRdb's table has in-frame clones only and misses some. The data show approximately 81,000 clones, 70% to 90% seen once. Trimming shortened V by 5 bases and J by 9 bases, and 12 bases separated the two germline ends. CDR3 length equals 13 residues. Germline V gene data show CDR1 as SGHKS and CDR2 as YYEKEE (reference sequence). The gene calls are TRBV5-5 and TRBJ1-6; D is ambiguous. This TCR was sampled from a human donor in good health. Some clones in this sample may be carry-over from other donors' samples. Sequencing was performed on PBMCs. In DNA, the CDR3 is TGTGCCAGCAGTACCGTCATGGCTTCACCCCTCCACTTT. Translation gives CASSTVMASPLHF. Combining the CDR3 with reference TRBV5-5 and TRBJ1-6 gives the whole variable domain DAGVTQSPTHLIKTRGQQVTLRCSPISGHKSVSWYQQVLGQGPQFIFQYYEKEERGRGNFPDRFSARQFPNYSSELNVNALLLGDSALYLCASSTVMASPLHFGNGTRLTVT.